Below are 20 T cell receptor beta chains sequenced from a single sample in a study of blood T cells in healthy people across ages (dated by TCRdb to between 2015 and 2017). Library preparation employed 5' RACE. The sequencer was an Illumina HiSeq 2500. A second PCR of 7 to 11 cycles was performed with a sample-barcoded 5' primer and a J-beta primer mix. Using fastp at Q25 and MiXCR, TCRdb reprocessed the public reads and kept productive beta chains. Rows are combined by CDR3 protein, so each entry shows the most common genes and DNA. This sample gives around 800,000 distinct CDR3 sequences in total; roughly 25% of them show up just once. The ten largest clones capture less than 3.5% of the sample. The sample was also linked to a second study, of T cells of mothers and their children.

Sample: blood. Every receptor here comes from a boy between 5 and 17 years old in good health.

The CDR3 protein is CASSLSEDNEQFF. The CDR3 nucleotides are TGTGCCAGCAGCCTGTCCGAGGACAATGAGCAGTTCTTC. The chain recombines TRBV7-3 with TRBJ2-1, with D hard to call. V lost 5 bases and J lost 5, with 10 bases in between. The CDR3 extends over 13 amino acids. Germline-derived CDR1 and CDR2 are SGHTA and FQGTGA.

The CDR3 is CSAGAFTSGPSEQYF. CDR3 bases: TGCAGTGCTGGAGCCTTTACCTCTGGGCCTTCCGAGCAGTACTTC. The gene calls are TRBV20-1 and TRBJ2-1; D is undetermined. The assigned J gene may be wrong: the sequence end matches TRBJ2-7 better. CDR3 length: 15 amino acids. Germline CDR1 DFQATT, CDR2 SNEGSKA (reference sequence).

This clonotype was observed a few times. The V call is TRBV9, the J call TRBJ2-1; a weak D match, TRBD2 (6 bases). V shed 5 bases and J shed 7 bases, with 16 bases lying between them. Germline CDR1 is SGDLS and CDR2 is YYNGEE. The CDR3 has 14 amino acids. The CDR3 nucleotides are TGTGCCAGCAGTCCAACCGGGACTTTGAATGAGCAGTTCTTC. Amino acid sequence: CASSPTGTLNEQFF.

With regard to this clonotype: One junction end disagrees with the germline gene, perhaps due to a read error. The V and J genes are TRBV6-4 and TRBJ2-3; unclear D gene. The germline gives CDR1 MRHNA, CDR2 SNTAGT. The CDR3 totals 14 residues. The DNA of the CDR3 is TGTGCCAGCAGTGGAGGACCTTCCACACATACGCAGTATTTT. Its translation: CASSGGPSTHTQYF.

A note on this clonotype: At one boundary the junction diverges from the germline segment, which might be a read error. V and J are TRBV20-1 and TRBJ2-3; 10 bases line up with TRBD2. The CDR3 is 15 amino acids. CDR1 and CDR2 (germline): DFQATT, SNEGSKA (reference sequence). The CDR3 spells CSTRESGGATDTQYF. The CDR3, as DNA: TGCAGTACTAGAGAGAGCGGGGGGGCCACTGATACGCAGTATTTT.

The chain links TRBV9 to TRBJ1-2; D gene ambiguous. Trimming stripped 4 bases from V and 3 bases from J, with 16 bases between. The CDR3 is 15 amino acids. Looked up from germline, CDR1 is SGDLS and CDR2 is YYNGEE. Written as DNA, the CDR3 is TGTGCCAGCAGCCCCCGGCTGCAAAGGGACTATGGCTACACCTTC. It specifies CASSPRLQRDYGYTF.

This rearrangement joins TRBV29-1 to TRBJ1-2; D is perhaps TRBD1 (5 bases). Trimming pared 0 bases from V and 6 bases from J, leaving 14 bases between. Germline lookup yields CDR1 SQVTM and CDR2 ANQGSEA. The CDR3 runs to 14 residues. The chain's CDR3 is CSVEDPRDPDGYTF. Written as DNA, the CDR3 is TGCAGCGTTGAAGATCCCCGGGACCCAGATGGCTACACCTTC. Filled out from reference TRBV29-1 and TRBJ1-2, the complete variable domain reads SAVISQKPSRDICQRGTSLTIQCQVDSQVTMMFWYRQQPGQSLTLIATANQGSEATYESGFVIDKFPISRPNLTFSTLTVSNMSPEDSSIYLCSVEDPRDPDGYTFGSGTRLTVV.

This clonotype was detected only a few times. J is TRBJ2-1 and V is TRBV20-1, with unresolved D. The DNA end lines up better with TRBJ2-5; the J call may be wrong. The CDR3 is made up of 12 amino acids. The germline V gene encodes CDR1 DFQATT and CDR2 SNEGSKA (reference sequence). The CDR3 nucleotides are TGCAGTGCTAGACTGTTGCGGGAGACCCAGTACTTC. Amino acids: CSARLLRETQYF.

The chain recombines TRBV30 with TRBJ2-4; D is unclear. The CDR3 is 13 residues long. V was pared by 0 bases and J by 0 bases, with 3 bases between. Germline CDR1 and CDR2: GTSNPN and SVGIG (reference sequence). The CDR3 loop is CAWSVKAKNIQYF. Written as DNA, the CDR3 is TGTGCCTGGAGTGTCAAAGCCAAAAACATTCAGTACTTC. The full variable domain, in which reference TRBV30 and TRBJ2-4 provide the parts outside the CDR3, is SQTIHQWPATLVQPVGSPLSLECTVEGTSNPNLYWYRQAAGRGLQLLFYSVGIGQISSEVPQNLSASRPQDRQFILSSKKLLLSDSGFYLCAWSVKAKNIQYFGAGTRLSVL.

This clonotype was counted between two and nine times. This chain links TRBV6-1 with TRBJ2-7; 9 nucleotides align to TRBD1. V gave up 1 base and J gave up 4 bases; unmatched junction bases: 2. The CDR3 is 14 residues long. CDR1 is MNHNS, CDR2 SASEGT, per germline. Written as DNA, the CDR3 is TGTGCCAGCAGTGAAGGGGGGACAGGGTACGAGCAGTACTTC. Protein: CASSEGGTGYEQYF.

V gene TRBV7-9 combines with J gene TRBJ2-4; 7 nucleotides match TRBD2. Germline lookup yields CDR1 SEHNR and CDR2 FQNEAQ (reference sequence). This CDR3 is built from 13 residues. J was trimmed by 6 bases and V by 8 bases; bases with no gene match: 7. The CDR3 is CASGSGTTNIQYF. The DNA of the CDR3 is TGTGCCAGCGGTTCCGGGACTACAAACATTCAGTACTTC.

The rearrangement links TRBV5-1 to TRBJ2-3, with D perhaps TRBD1 (5 bases). The V and J ends lost 0 bases and 1 base respectively, with 9 bases between them. The CDR3 totals 15 residues. CDR1 is SGHRS, CDR2 YFSETQ, per germline. The CDR3 nucleotides are TGCGCCAGCAGCTTGGGCAGGGCAGGCACAGATACGCAGTATTTT. The encoded protein is CASSLGRAGTDTQYF.

About this clonotype itself: One junction end disagrees with the germline gene, perhaps due to a read error. The chain combines TRBV10-2 with TRBJ2-1; D not resolved. The CDR3 totals 16 residues. Germline V gene lookup returns CDR1 WSHSY and CDR2 SAAADI. The CDR3 DNA is TGCGCCAGCAGCGAGTGGCCGAGGAGCTTCTACAATGAGCAGTTCTTC. Amino acid sequence: CASSEWPRSFYNEQFF.

This clonotype was counted between two and nine times. The chain joins TRBV5-1 to TRBJ2-5, with D perhaps matching TRBD2 (7 bases). CDR1 and CDR2 (germline): SGHRS, YFSETQ. The CDR3 length is 14 residues. V was trimmed by 6 bases and J by 2 bases, leaving 14 bases between them. The chain's CDR3 is CASNGRGLQETQYF. CDR3 DNA sequence: TGCGCCAGCAACGGGCGGGGGCTTCAAGAGACCCAGTACTTC.

This clonotype was seen only a few times. The gene calls are TRBV5-1 and TRBJ1-4; D might be TRBD1 (5 bases). The V end was cut by 0 bases, the J end by 0 bases, with 15 bases between. This CDR3 has 18 amino acids. CDR1 is SGHRS, CDR2 YFSETQ, per germline. In DNA form, the CDR3 reads TGCGCCAGCAGCTTGGGTGTCGGCGGGGCCGCAACTAATGAAAAACTGTTTTTT. Its protein is CASSLGVGGAATNEKLFF.

This clonotype was recorded a few times. The V gene is TRBV5-1, the J gene TRBJ1-5; D is unresolved. CDR3 length equals 14 residues. Trimming left V 4 bases short and J 5 bases short, with 13 bases between. Germline assignment: CDR1 SGHRS and CDR2 YFSETQ. CDR3 DNA sequence: TGCGCCAGCAGCCCGGGCCCTACGGATCAGCCCCAGCATTTT. It specifies CASSPGPTDQPQHF.

This clonotype was counted between two and nine times. V and J are TRBV29-1 and TRBJ2-1; TRBD1 aligns across 10 bases. The CDR3 runs to 15 residues. Germline V lookup: CDR1 SQVTM, CDR2 ANQGSEA. The trim removed 3 bases at V and 0 bases at J, leaving 2 bases unmatched. The CDR3 sequence is CSVDGQGVSYNEQFF. The CDR3 DNA reads as TGCAGCGTTGATGGACAGGGGGTCTCCTACAATGAGCAGTTCTTC.

The sample holds a few counts of this clonotype. This chain joins TRBV15 and TRBJ2-5; tentative D call: TRBD2 (6 bases). The tail of the sequence fits TRBJ2-7 better, so the J call may be wrong. The CDR3 totals 16 residues. CDR1 is LNHNV and CDR2 is YYDKDF in the germline V gene (reference sequence). Written as DNA, the CDR3 is TGTGCCACCAGCAGAAGTCGGGGGTCGACGACCTACGAGCAGTACTTC. Encoded protein: CATSRSRGSTTYEQYF.

The chain is built from TRBV28 and TRBJ1-4, with TRBD1 identical over 8 bases. CDR1 is MDHEN, CDR2 SYDVKM, per germline. The CDR3 is 14 residues long. V lost 3 bases and J lost 7; bases outside the gene matches: 4. Here the CDR3 reads CASSLYRGSEKLFF. For the CDR3, the DNA is TGTGCCAGCAGTTTGTACAGGGGGAGTGAAAAACTGTTTTTT.

This clonotype was recorded a few times. This rearrangement joins TRBV6-6 to TRBJ2-1; D may be TRBD1 or TRBD2 (5 bases each). Per the germline V gene, CDR1 is MNHNY and CDR2 is SVGAGI (reference sequence). V dropped 7 bases and J dropped 7 bases, with 14 bases sitting between them. The CDR3 spans 13 residues. The CDR3 region has the DNA TGTGCCAGCACCCCCAGAGGGGCTAATGAGCAGTTCTTC. It specifies CASTPRGANEQFF.